The 5 T cell receptor beta chains listed next were all sequenced from one sample in a study of blood T cell repertoires in COVID-19 (dated by TCRdb to 2020 to 2021). The method was the immunoSEQ multiplex PCR assay. Sourced from immuneACCESS, this table was stored by TCRdb with only in-frame sequences that have V and J called. A share of the clones is absent; for the studies checked, an unresolved V gene accounts for under half, and the remainder has no known explanation. The sample has 65,000 to 90,000 clones on record, 86% of them singletons. The ten largest clones add up to approximately 8.1% of the sample. Sample: peripheral blood. These receptors all stem from a man aged 50 to 59 with active COVID-19.

The chain recombines TRBV19 with TRBJ1-1; 7 bases agree with TRBD1. After removal of 5 bases from V and 7 bases from J, the junction contained 16 bases not matched to a gene. The V gene's germline CDR1 is LNHDA and CDR2 SQIVND (reference sequence). The CDR3 totals 16 residues. In DNA form, the CDR3 reads TGTGCCAGTAGTGGGACCGACAGGGTAGGTAGTGGTGAAGCTTTCTTT. This encodes CASSGTDRVGSGEAFF.

The chain joins TRBV5-4 to TRBJ1-6; TRBD1 agrees at 7 bases. V shed 10 bases and J 0 bases; nucleotides not matched to a gene: 4. The CDR3 spans 14 residues. Looked up from germline, CDR1 is SGHNT and CDR2 is YYREEE (reference sequence). In DNA form, the CDR3 reads TGTGCCGGACAGGACAACTCCTATAATTCACCCCTCCACTTT. Protein product: CAGQDNSYNSPLHF.

The chain uses TRBV7-9 and TRBJ1-1, with TRBD1 as a possible D gene (5 bases). The germline V gene has CDR1 SEHNR and CDR2 FQNEAQ (reference sequence). The CDR3 is 15 residues long. V lost 5 bases and J 6 bases, leaving 19 bases between the germline ends. This CDR3 is CASSLWGVLSPEAFF. CDR3 nucleotide sequence: TGTGCCAGCAGCCTTTGGGGGGTGCTCTCCCCTGAAGCTTTCTTT.

The rearrangement joins TRBV13 to TRBJ1-2, with 7 bases matching TRBD1. V gave up 3 bases and J gave up 7 bases; unmatched junction bases: 5. Germline V gene data show CDR1 as PRHDT and CDR2 as FYEKMQ (reference sequence). CDR3 length equals 13 residues. The CDR3 is CASSFRQGGGYTF. In DNA form, the CDR3 reads TGTGCCAGCAGCTTCCGACAGGGAGGTGGCTACACCTTC. Together with reference TRBV13 and TRBJ1-2, the CDR3 gives the full variable domain: AAGVIQSPRHLIKEKRETATLKCYPIPRHDTVYWYQQGPGQDPQFLISFYEKMQSDKGSIPDRFSAQQFSDYHSELNMSSLELGDSALYFCASSFRQGGGYTFGSGTRLTVV.

This clone has only a few counts. The rearrangement links TRBV27 to TRBJ2-3; D might be TRBD1 (5 bases). Trimming removed 0 bases from V and 3 bases from J, with 7 bases in between. In germline, CDR1 is MNHEY, CDR2 SMNVEV (reference sequence). This CDR3 comprises 14 residues. The CDR3 DNA follows: TGTGCCAGCAGTTTATCCCCAGGGACAGATACGCAGTATTTT. Translating gives CASSLSPGTDTQYF.